The entry below describes one T cell receptor beta chain. Its antigen specificity is not known. No qualities accompany the bases; no much larger clone lies one base away. The data were taken from a study of cytotoxic CD8 clonotypes in ibrutinib-treated CLL (dated by TCRdb to about 2021). Looking at the study overall: In this cohort, some 16 patients were treatment-naive and ten to twelve were relapsed/refractory, while fewer than 18 had unmutated IGHV. Partial responses were observed in roughly 24 patients and complete responses in 2; after a median follow-up of around 64 months, remission was maintained in approximately 14 patients and progression was observed in about twelve. Response samples were obtained after a median of 12 months of treatment, with a range of roughly 6 to 40 months. On average, each sample had roughly 260,000 productive templates and 100,000 or so productive rearrangements. Of the approximately 86 people in the trial, about two dozen had longitudinal samples available. Cryopreserved peripheral blood mononuclear cells were collected at three points: before therapy, at response, and at either sustained remission or disease progression. Patients were still on ibrutinib when every remission and progressive disease sample was collected. General findings and caveats noted by the study authors: An increase in clonality was observed at ibrutinib response, with clonality remaining stable during sustained remission and falling back toward baseline at progression. Lymph node repertoires were not examined, and the timing of sampling was not matched between patients in sustained remission and those whose disease progressed. Baseline clonality was found to be higher than that of age-matched healthy donors and was strongly correlated with circulating CD8+ T-cell counts. Public clonotypes were rare and either contracted or stayed stable during treatment, and the rise in clonality at ibrutinib response reflected the expansion of private clonotypes.

The germline V gene (reference sequence) gives CDR1 as SEHNR and CDR2 as FQNEAQ. V and J are truncated by 1 base and 5 bases respectively, leaving an intervening sequence of 6 bases. The cysteine opens and the phenylalanine closes a CDR3 of 14 amino acids. Here the CDR3 DNA is all that survives: 42 bases in frame from base 1. The time point label for this specimen denotes: less than 30 months on ibrutinib. For TCR beta library preparation, 1.5 to 2 micrograms of genomic DNA was extracted from cryopreserved PBMCs. High-throughput TCR beta sequencing was performed on longitudinal blood samples from CLL patients receiving ibrutinib monotherapy. The patients were enrolled in a single-center, open-label phase 2 trial of ibrutinib monotherapy. The goal of deep resolution MiSeq sequencing was a depth between 1 in 1 million and 1 in 200,000 T cells, and coverage averaged 10x per clonotype. The immunoSEQ hsTCRB Kit was used to generate the TCR beta libraries. Processing in the source paper ran as follows. Data were analyzed with ImmunoSEQ Data Assistant and ImmunoSEQ Analyzer, with V, D and J genes assigned per IMGT definitions. Clonality, with values ranging from 0 to 1, was calculated as one minus the normalized Shannon entropy of productive rearrangement frequencies. Only overrepresented clonotypes making up at least 0.05% of the repertoire of each patient were included in the public clonotype analysis. Repertoires from about a dozen age-matched healthy donors in immuneACCESS were used as clonality controls. The source is immuneACCESS, and TCRdb retained only in-frame sequences with V and J called. Part of the clones is not carried over; for the studies checked, unresolved V genes explain less than half of this, and the remainder is unexplained. That table supplies the V and J calls and clone size; D and trimming were determined from the DNA. The sample data list fewer than 30,000 clones, and 68% of these were observed just once. The top ten clonotypes cover around 28% of the sample.

The chain was built from TRBV7-9 and TRBJ1-6; no confident D gene assignment can be made. Sequences were derived from PBMCs, sampled after 24 months of ibrutinib treatment. This TCR derives from a human donor with chronic lymphocytic leukemia. CDR3 loop: CASSLGGDNSPLHF. The sequenced DNA is TGTGCCAGCAGCTTAGGTGGAGATAATTCACCCCTCCACTTT.